Listed here are 18 T cell receptor beta chains from one sample, sequenced in a study of blood T cell repertoires in COVID-19. Sequencing used immunoSEQ multiplex PCR; TCRdb keeps in-frame clones, though not all of them. The sample records over 400,000 clones, roughly 89% being singletons. Sequencing was carried out using peripheral blood. These receptors originate from a woman in her 30s with active or convalescent COVID-19.

This sequence joins TRBV6-2 or TRBV6-3 and TRBJ1-1; TRBD1 agrees at 8 bases. Losses at the gene ends were 5 bases for V and 1 base for J; bases not matched to a gene: 9. Germline CDR1 MNHEY, CDR2 SVGEGT. CDR3 length: 16 residues. The CDR3: CASSGLAGGRNTEAFF. The CDR3 DNA is TGTGCCAGCAGTGGTCTTGCAGGGGGCAGGAACACTGAAGCTTTCTTT.

The chain joins TRBV27 to TRBJ1-1; D remains ambiguous. This CDR3 has 14 amino acids. In germline, CDR1 is MNHEY, CDR2 SMNVEV (reference sequence). Trimming cost V 3 bases and J 0 bases, with 8 bases left between them. This chain's CDR3 is CASSFRAVNTEAFF. In DNA form, the CDR3 reads TGTGCCAGCAGTTTTAGAGCTGTGAACACTGAAGCTTTCTTT.

The chain is built from TRBV5-6 and TRBJ2-3, with D possibly being TRBD1 (5 bases). From germline, CDR1 is SGHDT and CDR2 YYEEEE. The length of the CDR3 is 15 residues. V dropped 2 bases and J dropped 4 bases, with 14 bases sitting between them. CDR3 protein: CASSFRQQGADTQYF. CDR3 coding DNA: TGTGCCAGCAGCTTCCGACAGCAAGGGGCAGATACGCAGTATTTT. Variable domain in full (rest from reference TRBV5-6 and TRBJ2-3): DAGVTQSPTHLIKTRGQQVTLRCSPKSGHDTVSWYQQALGQGPQFIFQYYEEEERQRGNFPDRFSGHQFPNYSSELNVNALLLGDSALYLCASSFRQQGADTQYFGPGTRLTVL.

This chain's CDR3 is CASSRGQSSYNSPLHF. In nucleotides, the CDR3 is TGTGCCAGCAGCCGGGGACAGAGCTCCTATAATTCACCCCTCCACTTT. The chain recombines TRBV7-8 with TRBJ1-6, with TRBD1 matching 7 bases. Germline CDR1 reads SGHVS; CDR2 reads FQNEAQ. Trimming cost V 5 bases and J 0 bases; bases outside gene matches: 4. The length of the CDR3 is 16 residues.

V usage is TRBV4-1 and J usage is TRBJ2-7, with TRBD1 identical over 9 bases. Trimming removed 1 base from V and 4 bases from J; junction bases left unmatched: 2. The CDR3 spans 14 residues. Germline V gives CDR1 MGHRA, CDR2 YSYEKL. The CDR3 spells CASSQGTGVYEQYF. For the CDR3, the DNA is TGCGCCAGCAGCCAAGGGACAGGGGTGTACGAGCAGTACTTC.

The J gene is TRBJ1-4, the V gene TRBV5-4; a weak D match, TRBD1 (6 bases). Per the germline V gene, CDR1 is SGHNT and CDR2 is YYREEE (reference sequence). The V end was cut by 4 bases, the J end by 3 bases, with 10 bases between. The CDR3 has 14 residues. The CDR3: CASSPTGPNEKLFF. As DNA, the CDR3 is TGTGCCAGCAGCCCGACAGGACCTAATGAAAAACTGTTTTTT.

V usage is TRBV29-1 and J usage is TRBJ2-3; perhaps TRBD2 as D (6 bases). Trimming stripped 7 bases from V and 0 bases from J, with 11 bases between. Germline assignment: CDR1 SQVTM and CDR2 ANQGSEA. The CDR3 consists of 13 residues. The CDR3 spells CSARDWSTDTQYF. The CDR3 nucleotides read TGCAGCGCTCGGGACTGGAGCACAGATACGCAGTATTTT.

The chain is built from TRBV19 and TRBJ1-2; D is perhaps TRBD1 (6 bases). CDR3 size: 15 residues. V shed 10 bases and J shed 4 bases, with 22 bases lying between them. Germline CDR1 is LNHDA and CDR2 is SQIVND (reference sequence). The CDR3 loop reads CAIRKTGIGVYGYTF. The CDR3 coding sequence is TGTGCCATCCGGAAAACAGGGATCGGGGTCTATGGCTACACCTTC.

The V gene is TRBV7-2, the J gene TRBJ1-6; a weak D match, TRBD1 (6 bases). The CDR3 contains 17 residues. The germline gives CDR1 SGHTA, CDR2 FQGNSA. The V and J ends lost 5 bases and 1 base respectively, with 15 bases between them. The CDR3 nucleotides read TGTGCCAGCAGCCGCGAGGGGGGGGGTTCCTATAATTCACCCCTCCACTTT. Translated, it gives CASSREGGGSYNSPLHF.

The chain recombines TRBV12-3 or TRBV12-4 with TRBJ1-2, with no clear D. Deletions cut 6 bases from V and 4 bases from J, with 12 bases between. The length of the CDR3 is 13 residues. The CDR3 nucleotides read TGTGCCAGCAGGTCCTCGGAGGCCTATGGCTACACCTTC. Amino acids: CASRSSEAYGYTF.

The chain recombines TRBV6-1 with TRBJ1-3, with a possible D match to TRBD1 (6 bases). The CDR3 is made up of 16 amino acids. Per the germline V gene, CDR1 is MNHNS and CDR2 is SASEGT. V gave up 4 bases and J gave up 4 bases, with 17 bases separating them. This CDR3 is CASSAGHLGEGNTIYF. Written as DNA, the CDR3 is TGTGCCAGCAGTGCGGGACACCTGGGCGAAGGAAACACCATATATTTT.

CDR3 nucleotide sequence: TGTGCCTCTACTCTGGGGGGGGAGACCCAGTACTTC. Encoded protein: CASTLGGETQYF. This chain links TRBV30 with TRBJ2-5; TRBD2 matches at 7 bases. This CDR3 is built from 12 residues. Trimming at V came to 7 bases and at J to 5 bases, leaving 7 bases not matched to a gene. CDR1 is GTSNPN and CDR2 is SVGIG in the germline V gene (reference sequence).

The V and J genes are TRBV7-9 and TRBJ1-1, with D possibly matching TRBD1 (5 bases). V was cut by 5 bases and J by 1 base, with 14 bases left in between. The length of the CDR3 is 15 residues. Germline V gene lookup returns CDR1 SEHNR and CDR2 FQNEAQ (reference sequence). CDR3 in DNA: TGTGCCAGCAGCCGTAAGGGGTCCCGGAACACTGAAGCTTTCTTT. Translating gives CASSRKGSRNTEAFF.

The count of this clone is one. V gene TRBV4-1 combines with J gene TRBJ2-3; D is perhaps TRBD2 (6 bases). Germline V lookup: CDR1 MGHRA, CDR2 YSYEKL. V lost 8 bases and J lost 3, with 18 bases in between. The CDR3 extends over 15 amino acids. In DNA form, the CDR3 reads TGCGCCAGCTCCCCGGGGCAGGGAGGTACAGATACGCAGTATTTT. Amino acid sequence: CASSPGQGGTDTQYF.

The V call is TRBV10-1, the J call TRBJ2-3, with 10 bases matching TRBD1. The CDR3 has 16 amino acids. Losses at the gene ends were 3 bases for V and 4 bases for J; bases not matched to a gene: 7. Germline CDR1 is WNHNN and CDR2 is SYGVQD (reference sequence). CDR3 coding DNA: TGCGCCAGCAGTGACCCCGACAGGGGGCAGGCAGATACGCAGTATTTT. This translates into CASSDPDRGQADTQYF.

The CDR3 region has the DNA TGTGCCAGCTCACTAGTCCTAGCTGGAAACACCATATATTTT. It translates to CASSLVLAGNTIYF. The V call is TRBV18, the J call TRBJ1-3; D is ambiguous. The CDR3 is 14 residues long. The V gene's germline CDR1 is KGHSH and CDR2 LQKENI. V was shortened by 4 bases and J by 2 bases, with 9 bases between the two germline ends.

This clone was counted a single time. V usage is TRBV7-9 and J usage is TRBJ2-3; TRBD2 agrees at 7 bases. This CDR3 is 17 amino acids long. Trimming removed 0 bases from V and 2 bases from J; junction bases left unmatched: 8. Germline V gene sequence: CDR1 SEHNR, CDR2 FQNEAQ (reference sequence). The CDR3 sequence: CASSLAFLAGATDTQYF. The CDR3 DNA sequence: TGTGCCAGCAGCTTAGCCTTTCTTGCGGGAGCCACAGATACGCAGTATTTT.

This sequence joins TRBV5-1 and TRBJ2-1; D perhaps matches TRBD1 (5 bases). CDR3 length: 15 amino acids. Germline assignment: CDR1 SGHRS and CDR2 YFSETQ. V was cut by 0 bases and J by 5 bases, with 12 bases left in between. CDR3 amino acids: CASSLVAGSHNEQFF. In DNA, the CDR3 is TGCGCCAGCAGCTTGGTGGCAGGGTCTCACAATGAGCAGTTCTTC. The full variable domain, in which reference TRBV5-1 and TRBJ2-1 provide the parts outside the CDR3, is KAGVTQTPRYLIKTRGQQVTLSCSPISGHRSVSWYQQTPGQGLQFLFEYFSETQRNKGNFPGRFSGRQFSNSRSEMNVSTLELGDSALYLCASSLVAGSHNEQFFGPGTRLTVL.